Presented here are 5 T cell receptor beta chains from one specimen sequenced in a study of technical replicates of blood from a handful of donors. Data came from immunoSEQ multiplex PCR; TCRdb stores just in-frame clones and leaves some out. The sample carries about 83,000 clones, about 93% recorded once. Sequencing was done on a sample of T cells isolated from PBMCs. The receptors stem from a human donor in good health.

This chain links TRBV28 with TRBJ1-5, with D perhaps matching TRBD1 (5 bases). The germline gives CDR1 MDHEN, CDR2 SYDVKM. V was pared by 2 bases and J by 3 bases, with 8 bases between. This CDR3 has 14 residues. The DNA for the CDR3 is TGTGCCAGCAGTTTAATAGGGGACAATCAGCCCCAGCATTTT. This codes for CASSLIGDNQPQHF. Drawing the rest from reference TRBV28 and TRBJ1-5, the complete variable domain is DVKVTQSSRYLVKRTGEKVFLECVQDMDHENMFWYRQDPGLGLRLIYFSYDVKMKEKGDIPEGYSVSREKKERFSLILESASTNQTSMYLCASSLIGDNQPQHFGDGTRLSIL.

The chain combines TRBV23-1 with TRBJ2-1; 10 bases align to TRBD2. TRBV23-1 is filed as an ORF, its function uncertain. V lost 6 bases, J lost 4 bases, and 9 bases stayed unmatched. The CDR3 consists of 16 residues. Here the CDR3 DNA reads TGCGCCAGCAGCTTGCCGGGACTAGCGCGTTACAATGAGCAGTTCTTC. It encodes CASSLPGLARYNEQFF.

V is TRBV10-3 and J is TRBJ2-2; D is perhaps TRBD2 (6 bases). This CDR3 has 13 amino acids. V shed 4 bases and J shed 3 bases, with 6 bases lying between them. Germline V lookup: CDR1 ENHRY, CDR2 SYGVKD. As DNA, the CDR3 is TGTGCCATCAGTGGGGGGGACACCGGGGAGCTGTTTTTT. As protein: CAISGGDTGELFF.

This clone was detected a few times. The CDR3 region has the DNA TGTGCCAGCAGTTGGGTAGCGGGCCGAACCTACGAGCAGTACTTC. Translating gives CASSWVAGRTYEQYF. This sequence joins TRBV27 and TRBJ2-7; 7 nucleotides match TRBD2. The V gene's germline CDR1 is MNHEY and CDR2 SMNVEV (reference sequence). V shed 4 bases, J shed 2 bases, and the junction held 8 bases outside the gene matches. The CDR3 contains 15 residues.

This chain connects TRBV27 to TRBJ2-7, with 8 bases lining up with TRBD1. This CDR3 comprises 13 residues. The ends lost 6 bases at V and 4 bases at J; junction bases unmatched: 5. Looked up from germline, CDR1 is MNHEY and CDR2 is SMNVEV (reference sequence). CDR3 in DNA: TGTGCCAGCAGACTACAGGGGGAATACGAGCAGTACTTC. Residues: CASRLQGEYEQYF.